This T cell receptor (beta chain) comes out of a study of blood T cell repertoires in COVID-19. Study-wide background: Acute and convalescent COVID-19 samples came from the United States, Italy and Spain. Sources were T cells, B-cell-depleted T cells, or PBMCs; the material itself was cDNA or gDNA.

Original data processing: Counts of nucleated cells, estimated from reference gene primer amplification, were obtained. Measured with immunoSEQ multiplex PCR; TCRdb has only the in-frame clones, and not every one. The V and J calls and clone size were taken over from that table, and D and trimming were inferred from the DNA. Of some 80,000 clones in the sample, 80% to 90% were seen once. V was cut by 4 bases and J by 6 bases, with 12 bases left in between. The germline CDR1 and CDR2 sequences are KGHSH and LQKENI. The CDR3 has 13 amino acids. This sequence was found in a woman in her fifties or sixties with acute or convalescent COVID-19. V and J are TRBV18 and TRBJ1-1, with D maybe TRBD1 (6 bases). Sequencing was performed on peripheral blood. Here the CDR3 DNA reads TGTGCCAGCTCACAAGGGGGTGTCTCTGAAGCTTTCTTT. The encoded protein is CASSQGGVSEAFF.